The 21 T cell receptor beta chains listed next were all sequenced from one sample in a study of identical twins. TCRdb reprocessed the 5' RACE reads with MiXCR, giving one entry per CDR3 protein. The sample consists of a few hundred thousand distinct CDR3 sequences, approximately 8.6% of them appearing once. The data also belong to a second study, concerning yellow fever vaccine responses in identical twins.

The material sequenced was CD8+ T cells sorted from blood. These receptors were collected from a woman younger than 35 in good health.

There are many counts of this clonotype. The chain uses TRBV7-2 and TRBJ2-3, with D perhaps being TRBD1 or TRBD2 (5 bases each). The CDR3 spans 13 residues. The germline V and J ends were trimmed by 5 bases and 5 bases, with 11 bases remaining between them. The V gene's germline CDR1 is SGHTA and CDR2 FQGNSA. CDR3 nucleotide sequence: TGTGCCAGCAGCGAGATGGGGGAAGATACGCAGTATTTT. Protein product: CASSEMGEDTQYF.

The sample holds many counts of this clonotype. The chain couples TRBV29-1 to TRBJ2-7, with TRBD1 matching 9 bases. This CDR3 has 16 amino acids. V shed 3 bases, J shed 3 bases, and the junction held 12 bases outside the gene matches. Per germline, CDR1 SQVTM and CDR2 ANQGSEA. The CDR3 bases are TGCAGCGTTGATGTTGATGGGGACAGGGATGGCTACGAGCAGTACTTC. Amino acids: CSVDVDGDRDGYEQYF.

The chain uses TRBV2 and TRBJ2-2, with 8 nucleotides matching TRBD1. CDR3 length: 15 amino acids. The germline CDR1 and CDR2 sequences are SNHLY and FYNNEI. Trimming at V came to 6 bases and at J to 10 bases, leaving 13 bases not matched to a gene. CDR3 in DNA: TGTGCCAGCAGATGGGGGGACAGGAACGACGAGGAGCTGTTTTTT. Its translation: CASRWGDRNDEELFF.

This clonotype came up many times. The chain links TRBV2 to TRBJ2-1; the D gene is possibly TRBD2 (6 bases). CDR1 is SNHLY, CDR2 FYNNEI, per germline. The CDR3 has 17 residues. The ends were cut back, 4 bases at V and 0 bases at J, with 16 bases in the middle. CDR3 protein: CASSVSSELGSYNEQFF. CDR3 nucleotide sequence: TGTGCCAGCAGTGTATCTAGCGAGTTGGGCTCCTACAATGAGCAGTTCTTC.

The J gene is TRBJ2-1, the V gene TRBV6-1, with TRBD1 matching over 10 bases. V dropped 0 bases and J dropped 9; count of bases not matched to a gene: 5. The CDR3 is 15 amino acids. Germline lookup yields CDR1 MNHNS and CDR2 SASEGT. The DNA of the CDR3 is TGTGCCAGCAGTGAAGCGCTGACAGGGGGCGGTGAGCAGTTCTTC. This translates into CASSEALTGGGEQFF.

This clonotype was counted only a few times. Sequence at one end of the junction differs from germline and may be a read error. CDR3 sequence: CATSQDIVPWDRGVRNEQFF. In nucleotides, the CDR3 is TGTGCCACCAGCCAAGATATCGTCCCTTGGGACAGGGGAGTGAGGAATGAGCAGTTCTTC. This chain connects TRBV3-1 to TRBJ2-1, with 10 bases matching TRBD1. Germline-derived CDR1 and CDR2 are LGHDT and YNNKEL (reference sequence). The CDR3 runs 20 residues.

The rearrangement links TRBV20-1 to TRBJ2-5; 13 bases line up with TRBD2. CDR3 length: 17 amino acids. Germline CDR1 reads DFQATT; CDR2 reads SNEGSKA (reference sequence). The V gene end was trimmed by 3 bases and the J gene end by 4 bases; junction bases not matched to a gene: 11. The CDR3 loop reads CSASDALAGGPVETQYF. CDR3 DNA sequence: TGCAGTGCTAGTGACGCACTAGCGGGGGGGCCGGTAGAGACCCAGTACTTC.

The sample holds a few counts of this clonotype. The genes are TRBV9 and TRBJ2-1; D uncertain. Germline V gives CDR1 SGDLS, CDR2 YYNGEE. V shed 1 base and J shed 3 bases, with 20 bases lying between them. This CDR3 has 18 amino acids. CDR3 nucleotides: TGTGCCAGCAGCGTAAGGTCGGGTAGGGAAAGGGTCTACAATGAGCAGTTCTTC. Translated: CASSVRSGRERVYNEQFF.

The CDR3 DNA sequence: TGTGCCAGCAGTGAAGCGCCAGCGTCGAGGGAGCAGTACTTC. This gives the protein CASSEAPASREQYF. This rearrangement joins TRBV6-1 to TRBJ2-7, with D hard to call. The V end was cut by 0 bases, the J end by 7 bases, with 13 bases between. The CDR3 is 14 amino acids. Germline V gene lookup returns CDR1 MNHNS and CDR2 SASEGT.

This clonotype has a handful of counts. The V gene is TRBV9, the J gene TRBJ1-4, with TRBD1 identical over 8 bases. This CDR3 contains 15 residues. Germline lookup yields CDR1 SGDLS and CDR2 YYNGEE. V gave up 4 bases and J gave up 8 bases; unmatched junction bases: 10. The CDR3 is CASSFQTGVGEKLFF. The CDR3 DNA follows: TGTGCCAGCAGCTTCCAGACAGGGGTGGGCGAAAAACTGTTTTTT.

The V gene is TRBV20-1, the J gene TRBJ2-2; D remains ambiguous. This CDR3 comprises 15 residues. V was trimmed by 1 base and J by 5 bases, leaving 14 bases between them. Germline V lookup: CDR1 DFQATT, CDR2 SNEGSKA (reference sequence). In DNA, the CDR3 is TGCAGTGCTAGAGCAGCCTGGCAACGGACCGGGGAGCTGTTTTTT. Amino acids: CSARAAWQRTGELFF.

The chain uses TRBV20-1 and TRBJ2-5; D call uncertain. Trimming shortened V by 0 bases and J by 1 base, and 12 bases separated the two germline ends. CDR3 length: 15 amino acids. The germline V gene encodes CDR1 DFQATT and CDR2 SNEGSKA (reference sequence). This CDR3 reads CSARDLSNPQETQYF. CDR3 nucleotides: TGCAGTGCTAGAGATTTGAGTAATCCCCAAGAGACCCAGTACTTC.

This clonotype has more than one count but fewer than ten. CDR3 nucleotide sequence: TGTGCCAGCAGTACGGGCGGGGGAACCTACGAGCAGTACTTC. Translating gives CASSTGGGTYEQYF. The rearrangement uses TRBV6-2 or TRBV6-3 and TRBJ2-7, with 7 positions matching TRBD2. The CDR3 is 14 amino acids. CDR1 and CDR2 from the germline V gene are MNHEY and SVGEGT. J lost 2 bases, V lost 5 bases, and 6 bases had no gene match.

This clonotype was seen ten or more times. The chain joins TRBV12-3 or TRBV12-4 to TRBJ1-6; D is undetermined. The CDR3 length is 15 residues. V was pared by 4 bases and J by 8 bases, with 15 bases between. The CDR3: CASSSTGELYSPLHF. Here the CDR3 DNA reads TGTGCCAGCAGTTCAACGGGAGAGCTCTATTCACCCCTCCACTTT.

This sequence joins TRBV11-3 and TRBJ2-7, with a possible D match to TRBD1 (5 bases). V gave up 3 bases and J gave up 5 bases, with 11 bases separating them. Germline-derived CDR1 and CDR2 are SGHNT and YENEEA. The CDR3 extends over 13 amino acids. For the CDR3, the DNA is TGTGCCAGCAGCTTTGGCAGGGCAGACGAGCAGTACTTC. Translated: CASSFGRADEQYF.

The chain carries TRBV13 and TRBJ2-5; D ambiguous. V dropped 1 base and J dropped 5 bases, with 8 bases sitting between them. CDR3 length: 13 residues. Germline loops: CDR1 PRHDT, CDR2 FYEKMQ (reference sequence). CDR3 sequence: CASSLDGTETQYF. Written as DNA, the CDR3 is TGTGCCAGCAGCTTAGACGGTACGGAGACCCAGTACTTC.

The V and J genes are TRBV6-4 and TRBJ2-1; 9 bases are shared with TRBD2. Losses at the gene ends were 4 bases for V and 7 bases for J; bases not matched to a gene: 5. The CDR3 has 14 amino acids. Looked up from germline, CDR1 is MRHNA and CDR2 is SNTAGT. The CDR3 sequence: CASSGIAGVNEQFF. Here the CDR3 DNA reads TGTGCCAGCAGTGGAATAGCGGGGGTGAATGAGCAGTTCTTC.

This chain connects TRBV6-1 to TRBJ2-1; no definite D call. The CDR3 covers 16 residues. Per germline, CDR1 MNHNS and CDR2 SASEGT. V was shortened by 6 bases and J by 9 bases, with 24 bases between the two germline ends. CDR3 sequence reads: CASRPAPLPPAGEQFF. The CDR3 DNA is TGTGCCAGCAGGCCCGCCCCGCTACCCCCGGCTGGTGAGCAGTTCTTC.

This clonotype was picked up a small number of times. V and J are TRBV16 and TRBJ1-1; weak D call: TRBD1 (5 bases). Per the germline V gene, CDR1 is KGHSY and CDR2 is FQNENV. The germline V and J ends were trimmed by 5 bases and 8 bases, with 21 bases remaining between them. The CDR3 has 15 amino acids. The CDR3 is CASSALLGALEEAFF. The DNA for the CDR3 is TGTGCCAGCAGCGCTCTCCTTGGGGCACTCGAGGAAGCTTTCTTT.

The rearrangement uses TRBV4-3 and TRBJ2-7; 9 bases fit TRBD1. After removal of 3 bases from V and 4 bases from J, the junction contained 7 bases not matched to a gene. This CDR3 has 15 amino acids. Looked up from germline, CDR1 is LGHNA and CDR2 is YSLEER. CDR3: CASSQVRDRVYEQYF. The CDR3, as DNA: TGCGCCAGCAGCCAGGTCCGGGACAGGGTGTACGAGCAGTACTTC.

This clonotype has only a few counts. The CDR3 DNA sequence: TGTGCCAGCAGCTTAACCGGGCTGGGAAATGAGCAGTTCTTC. Translating gives CASSLTGLGNEQFF. The rearrangement joins TRBV7-9 to TRBJ2-1; no clear D gene. Looked up from germline, CDR1 is SEHNR and CDR2 is FQNEAQ (reference sequence). Trimming cost V 2 bases and J 7 bases, with 12 bases left between them. The CDR3 has 14 residues.